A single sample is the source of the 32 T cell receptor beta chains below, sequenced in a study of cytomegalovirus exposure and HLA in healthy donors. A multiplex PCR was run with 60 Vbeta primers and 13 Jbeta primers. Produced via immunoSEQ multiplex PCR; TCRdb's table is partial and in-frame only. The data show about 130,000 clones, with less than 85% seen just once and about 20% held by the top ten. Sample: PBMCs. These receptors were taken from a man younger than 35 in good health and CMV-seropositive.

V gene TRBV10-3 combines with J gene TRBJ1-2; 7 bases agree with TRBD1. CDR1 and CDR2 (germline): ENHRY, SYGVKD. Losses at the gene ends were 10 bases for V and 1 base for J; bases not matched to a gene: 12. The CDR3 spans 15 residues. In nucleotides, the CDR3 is TGTGCCACCAGCGGGCAGACAGGGAGTAACTATGGCTACACCTTC. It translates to CATSGQTGSNYGYTF.

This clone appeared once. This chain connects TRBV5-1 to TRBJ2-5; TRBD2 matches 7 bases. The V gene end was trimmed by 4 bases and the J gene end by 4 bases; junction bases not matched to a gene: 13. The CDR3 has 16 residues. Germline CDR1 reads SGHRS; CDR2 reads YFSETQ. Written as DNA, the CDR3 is TGCGCCAGCAGCCCGGGACGGCAGCGGGGCCCAGAGACCCAGTACTTC. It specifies CASSPGRQRGPETQYF.

CDR3 amino acids: CASSLAWGQEGYTF. Written as DNA, the CDR3 is TGCGCCAGCAGCTTGGCATGGGGACAGGAGGGCTACACCTTC. The rearrangement uses TRBV5-1 and TRBJ1-2, with TRBD1 identical over 8 bases. CDR1 is SGHRS and CDR2 is YFSETQ in the germline V gene. The ends lost 0 bases at V and 8 bases at J; junction bases unmatched: 6. CDR3 length equals 14 residues.

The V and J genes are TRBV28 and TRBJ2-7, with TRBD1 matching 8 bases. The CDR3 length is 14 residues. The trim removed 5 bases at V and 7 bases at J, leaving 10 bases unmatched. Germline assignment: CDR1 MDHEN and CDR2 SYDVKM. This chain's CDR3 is CASSLLTGVWEQYF. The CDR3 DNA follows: TGTGCCAGCAGTCTCCTGACAGGGGTGTGGGAGCAGTACTTC.

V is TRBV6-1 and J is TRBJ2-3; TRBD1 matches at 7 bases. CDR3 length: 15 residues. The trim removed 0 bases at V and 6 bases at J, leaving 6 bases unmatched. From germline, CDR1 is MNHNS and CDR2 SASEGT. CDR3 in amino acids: CASSEAKGARDTQYF. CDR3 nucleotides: TGTGCCAGCAGTGAAGCCAAGGGGGCGAGGGATACGCAGTATTTT.

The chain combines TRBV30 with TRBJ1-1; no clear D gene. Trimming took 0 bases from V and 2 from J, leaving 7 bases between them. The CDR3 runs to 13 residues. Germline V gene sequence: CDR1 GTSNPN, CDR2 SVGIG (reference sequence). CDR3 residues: CAWSVALNTEAFF. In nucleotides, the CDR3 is TGTGCCTGGAGTGTAGCCCTTAACACTGAAGCTTTCTTT.

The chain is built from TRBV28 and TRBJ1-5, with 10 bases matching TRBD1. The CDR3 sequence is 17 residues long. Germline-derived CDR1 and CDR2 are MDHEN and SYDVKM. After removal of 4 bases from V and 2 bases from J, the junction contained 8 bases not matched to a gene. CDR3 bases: TGTGCCAGCAGTTCCGGGACAGGGGCTAAGGGCAATCAGCCCCAGCATTTT. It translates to CASSSGTGAKGNQPQHF.

DNA of the CDR3: TGTGCCAGCAGCTTATTAGCGGGGGGGCCCAATGAGCAGTTCTTC. It codes for CASSLLAGGPNEQFF. The rearrangement uses TRBV7-3 and TRBJ2-1; TRBD2 agrees at 11 bases. Trimming took 2 bases from V and 6 from J; bases not matched to a gene: 3. The CDR3 has 15 amino acids. Germline values: CDR1 SGHTA, CDR2 FQGTGA.

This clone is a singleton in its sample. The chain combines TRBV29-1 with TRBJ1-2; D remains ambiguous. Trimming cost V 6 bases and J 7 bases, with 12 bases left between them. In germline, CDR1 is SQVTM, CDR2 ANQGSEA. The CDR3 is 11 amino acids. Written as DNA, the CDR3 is TGCAGCGTCCGACTAGAGGGTGGCTACACCTTC. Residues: CSVRLEGGYTF.

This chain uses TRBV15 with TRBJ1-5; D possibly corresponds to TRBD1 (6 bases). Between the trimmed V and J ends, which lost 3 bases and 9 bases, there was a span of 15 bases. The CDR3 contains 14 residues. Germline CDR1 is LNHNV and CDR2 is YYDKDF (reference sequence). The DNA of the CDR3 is TGTGCCACCAGCAGCGACAGGTTAGGTGGGCCCCAGCATTTT. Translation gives CATSSDRLGGPQHF.

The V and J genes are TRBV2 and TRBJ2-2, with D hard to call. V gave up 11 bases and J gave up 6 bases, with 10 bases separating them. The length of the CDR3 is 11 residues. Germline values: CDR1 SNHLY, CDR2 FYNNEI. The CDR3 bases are TGTGCCGGCCGTCGCTCCGGGGAGCTGTTTTTT. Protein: CAGRRSGELFF. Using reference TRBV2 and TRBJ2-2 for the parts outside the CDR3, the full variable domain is EPEVTQTPSHQVTQMGQEVILRCVPISNHLYFYWYRQILGQKVEFLVSFYNNEISEKSEIFDDQFSVERPDGSNFTLKIRSTKLEDSAMYFCAGRRSGELFFGEGSRLTVL.

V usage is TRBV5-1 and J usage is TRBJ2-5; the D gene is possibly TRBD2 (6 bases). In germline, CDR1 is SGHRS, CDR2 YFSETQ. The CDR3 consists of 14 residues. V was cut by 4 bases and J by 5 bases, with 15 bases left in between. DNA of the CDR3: TGCGCCAGCAGCCCGGGGGAGCTGGGGGAGACCCAGTACTTC. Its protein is CASSPGELGETQYF.

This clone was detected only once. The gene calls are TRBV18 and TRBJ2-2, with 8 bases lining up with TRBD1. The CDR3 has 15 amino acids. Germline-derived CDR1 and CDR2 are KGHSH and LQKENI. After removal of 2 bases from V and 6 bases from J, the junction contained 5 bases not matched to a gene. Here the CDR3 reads CASSPLTGVAGELFF. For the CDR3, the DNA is TGTGCCAGCTCACCATTGACAGGGGTTGCCGGGGAGCTGTTTTTT.

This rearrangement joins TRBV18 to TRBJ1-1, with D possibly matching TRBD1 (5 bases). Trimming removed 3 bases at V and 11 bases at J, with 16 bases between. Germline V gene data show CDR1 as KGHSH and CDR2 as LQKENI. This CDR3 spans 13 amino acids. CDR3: CASSPYRGTMAFF. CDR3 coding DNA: TGTGCCAGCTCACCCTACAGAGGGACTATGGCTTTCTTT. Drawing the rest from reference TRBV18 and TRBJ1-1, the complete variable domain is NAGVMQNPRHLVRRRGQEARLRCSPMKGHSHVYWYRQLPEEGLKFMVYLQKENIIDESGMPKERFSAEFPKEGPSILRIQQVVRGDSAAYFCASSPYRGTMAFFGQGTRLTVV.

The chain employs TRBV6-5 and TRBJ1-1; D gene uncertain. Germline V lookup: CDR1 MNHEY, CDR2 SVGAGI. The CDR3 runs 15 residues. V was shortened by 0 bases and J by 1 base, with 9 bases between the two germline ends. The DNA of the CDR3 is TGTGCCAGCAGTTACTCGTCAGCAGGGAACACTGAAGCTTTCTTT. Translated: CASSYSSAGNTEAFF.

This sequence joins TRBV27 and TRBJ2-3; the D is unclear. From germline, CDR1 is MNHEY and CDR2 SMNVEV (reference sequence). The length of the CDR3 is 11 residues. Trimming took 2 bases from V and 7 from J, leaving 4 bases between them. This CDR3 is CASSLDNTQYF. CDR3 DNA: TGTGCCAGCAGTTTAGACAATACGCAGTATTTT.

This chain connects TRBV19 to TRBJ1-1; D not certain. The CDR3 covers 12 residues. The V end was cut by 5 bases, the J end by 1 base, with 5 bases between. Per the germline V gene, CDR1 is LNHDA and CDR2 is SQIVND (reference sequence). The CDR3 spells CASSPGNTEAFF. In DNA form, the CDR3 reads TGTGCCAGTAGTCCAGGGAACACTGAAGCTTTCTTT. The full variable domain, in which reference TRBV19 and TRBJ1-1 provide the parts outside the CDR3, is DGGITQSPKYLFRKEGQNVTLSCEQNLNHDAMYWYRQDPGQGLRLIYYSQIVNDFQKGDIAEGYSVSREKKESFPLTVTSAQKNPTAFYLCASSPGNTEAFFGQGTRLTVV.

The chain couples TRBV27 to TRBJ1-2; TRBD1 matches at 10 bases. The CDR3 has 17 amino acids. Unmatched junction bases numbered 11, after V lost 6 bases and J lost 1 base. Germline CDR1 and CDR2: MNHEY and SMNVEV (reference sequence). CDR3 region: CASSLGRTGGFNYGYTF. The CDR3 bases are TGTGCCAGCAGCTTAGGGCGGACAGGGGGTTTTAACTATGGCTACACCTTC.

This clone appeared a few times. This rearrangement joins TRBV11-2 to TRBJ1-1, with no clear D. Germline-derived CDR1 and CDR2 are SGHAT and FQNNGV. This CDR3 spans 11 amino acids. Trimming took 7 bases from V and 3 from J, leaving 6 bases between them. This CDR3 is CASKEDTEAFF. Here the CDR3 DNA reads TGTGCCAGCAAGGAGGACACTGAAGCTTTCTTT.

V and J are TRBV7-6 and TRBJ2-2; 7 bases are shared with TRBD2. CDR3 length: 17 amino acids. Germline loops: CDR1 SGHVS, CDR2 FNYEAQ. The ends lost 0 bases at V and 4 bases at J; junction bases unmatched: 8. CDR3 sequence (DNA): TGTGCCAGCAGCTTAGCGGTAGACGCGGGGGTCACCGGGGAGCTGTTTTTT. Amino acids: CASSLAVDAGVTGELFF. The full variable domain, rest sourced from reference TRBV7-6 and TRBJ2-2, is GAGVSQSPRYKVTKRGQDVALRCDPISGHVSLYWYRQALGQGPEFLTYFNYEAQQDKSGLPNDRFSAERPEGSISTLTIQRTEQRDSAMYRCASSLAVDAGVTGELFFGEGSRLTVL.

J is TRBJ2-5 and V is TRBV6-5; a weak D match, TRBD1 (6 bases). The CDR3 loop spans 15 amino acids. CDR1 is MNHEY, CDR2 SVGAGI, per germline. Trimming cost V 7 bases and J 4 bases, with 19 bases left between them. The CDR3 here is CASTPLGAWAETQYF. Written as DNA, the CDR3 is TGTGCCAGCACCCCTCTGGGGGCCTGGGCAGAGACCCAGTACTTC.

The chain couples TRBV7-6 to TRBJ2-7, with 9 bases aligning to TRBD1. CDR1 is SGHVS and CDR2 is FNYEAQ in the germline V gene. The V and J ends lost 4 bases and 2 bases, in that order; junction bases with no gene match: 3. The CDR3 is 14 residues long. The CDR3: CASSSGTGPYEQYF. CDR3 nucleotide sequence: TGTGCCAGCAGCTCCGGGACAGGGCCCTACGAGCAGTACTTC.

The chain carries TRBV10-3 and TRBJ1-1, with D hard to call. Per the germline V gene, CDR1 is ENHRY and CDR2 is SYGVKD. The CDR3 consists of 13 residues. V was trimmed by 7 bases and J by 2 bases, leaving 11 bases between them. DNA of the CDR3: TGTGCCATCAATCCCAGCGTAAACACTGAAGCTTTCTTT. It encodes CAINPSVNTEAFF.

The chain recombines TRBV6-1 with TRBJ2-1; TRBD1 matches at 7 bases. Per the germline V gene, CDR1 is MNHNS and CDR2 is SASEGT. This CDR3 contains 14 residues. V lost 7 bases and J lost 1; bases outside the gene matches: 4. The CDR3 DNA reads TGTGCCAGCAAGGACAGGAGTTCCTACAATGAGCAGTTCTTC. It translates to CASKDRSSYNEQFF.

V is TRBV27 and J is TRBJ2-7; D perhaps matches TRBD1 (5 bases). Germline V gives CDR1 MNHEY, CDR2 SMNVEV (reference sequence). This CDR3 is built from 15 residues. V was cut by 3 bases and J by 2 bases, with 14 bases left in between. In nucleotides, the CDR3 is TGTGCCAGCAGTTTGAGACAGCTAGGGACCTACGAGCAGTACTTC. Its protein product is CASSLRQLGTYEQYF.

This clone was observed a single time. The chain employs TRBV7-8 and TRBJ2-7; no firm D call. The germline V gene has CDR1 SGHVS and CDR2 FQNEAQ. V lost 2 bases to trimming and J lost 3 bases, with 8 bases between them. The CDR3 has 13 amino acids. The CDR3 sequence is CASSLWQDYEQYF. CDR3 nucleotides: TGTGCCAGCAGCTTATGGCAGGACTACGAGCAGTACTTC.

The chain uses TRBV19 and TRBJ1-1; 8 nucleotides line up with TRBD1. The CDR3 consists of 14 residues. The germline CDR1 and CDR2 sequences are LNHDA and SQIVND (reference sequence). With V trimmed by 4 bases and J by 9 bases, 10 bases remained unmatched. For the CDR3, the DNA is TGTGCCAGTAGTACAGGGGGCGCGACGTGGAAAGCTTTCTTT. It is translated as CASSTGGATWKAFF.

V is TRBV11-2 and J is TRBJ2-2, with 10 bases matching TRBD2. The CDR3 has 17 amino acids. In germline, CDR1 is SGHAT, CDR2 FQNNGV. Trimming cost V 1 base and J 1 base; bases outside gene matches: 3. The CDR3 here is CASSLGLAGWNTGELFF. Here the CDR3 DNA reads TGTGCCAGCAGCTTAGGACTAGCGGGTTGGAACACCGGGGAGCTGTTTTTT.

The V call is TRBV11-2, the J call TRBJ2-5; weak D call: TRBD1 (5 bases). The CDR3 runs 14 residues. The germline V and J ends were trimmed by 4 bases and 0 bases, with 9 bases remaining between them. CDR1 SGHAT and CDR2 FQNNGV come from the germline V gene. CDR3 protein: CASSSRQYQETQYF. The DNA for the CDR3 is TGTGCCAGCAGCTCCCGACAGTACCAAGAGACCCAGTACTTC.

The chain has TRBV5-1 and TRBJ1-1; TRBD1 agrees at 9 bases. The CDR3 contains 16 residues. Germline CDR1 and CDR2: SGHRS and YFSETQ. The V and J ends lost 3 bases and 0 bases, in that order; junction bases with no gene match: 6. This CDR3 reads CASSSTGTGLNTEAFF. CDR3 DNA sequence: TGCGCCAGCAGCTCCACCGGGACAGGGTTGAACACTGAAGCTTTCTTT.

For the CDR3, the DNA is TGTGCCAGCTCACACGGACAGGGGAAGGGATCCTACAATGAGCAGTTCTTC. It is translated as CASSHGQGKGSYNEQFF. The chain combines TRBV18 with TRBJ2-1, with 9 bases matching TRBD1. This CDR3 is 17 amino acids long. Germline V gene sequence: CDR1 KGHSH, CDR2 LQKENI. J was trimmed by 1 base and V by 4 bases; bases with no gene match: 8.

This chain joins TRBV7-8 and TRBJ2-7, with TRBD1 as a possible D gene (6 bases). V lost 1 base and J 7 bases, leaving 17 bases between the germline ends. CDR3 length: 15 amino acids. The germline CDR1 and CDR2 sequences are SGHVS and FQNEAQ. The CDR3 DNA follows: TGTGCCAGCAGCTTAGAGGGGGACGGGGCTGGGGAGCAGTACTTC. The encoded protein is CASSLEGDGAGEQYF.